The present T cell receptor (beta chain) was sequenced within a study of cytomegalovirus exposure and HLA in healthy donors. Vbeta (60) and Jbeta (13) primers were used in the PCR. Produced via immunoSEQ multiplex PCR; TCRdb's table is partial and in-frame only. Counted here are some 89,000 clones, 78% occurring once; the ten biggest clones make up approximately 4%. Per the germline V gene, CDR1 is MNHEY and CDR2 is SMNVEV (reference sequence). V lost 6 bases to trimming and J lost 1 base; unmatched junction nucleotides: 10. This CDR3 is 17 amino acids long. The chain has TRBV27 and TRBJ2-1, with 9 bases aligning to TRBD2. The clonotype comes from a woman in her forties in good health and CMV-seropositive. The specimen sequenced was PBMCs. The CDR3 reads CASRVGSGRTSYNEQFF. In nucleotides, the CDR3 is TGTGCCAGCAGAGTGGGGAGCGGGAGGACTTCCTACAATGAGCAGTTCTTC.